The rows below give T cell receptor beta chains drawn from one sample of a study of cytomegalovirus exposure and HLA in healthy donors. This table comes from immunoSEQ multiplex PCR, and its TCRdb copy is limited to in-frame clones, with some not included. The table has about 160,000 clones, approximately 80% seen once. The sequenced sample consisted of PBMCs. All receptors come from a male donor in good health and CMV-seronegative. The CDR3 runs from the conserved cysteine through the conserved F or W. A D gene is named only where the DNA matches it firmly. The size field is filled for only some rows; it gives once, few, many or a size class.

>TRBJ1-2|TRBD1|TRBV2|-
TGTGCCAGCATAAGGGGGGCAGGGGGCTATGGCTACACCTTC
CASIRGAGGYGYTF
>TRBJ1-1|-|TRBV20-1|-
TGCAGTGACAGGCGGAACACTGAAGCTTTCTTT
CSDRRNTEAFF
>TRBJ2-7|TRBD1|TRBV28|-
TGTGCCAGCAGTCGGACAGGGGGTGAGAGCTCCTACGAGCAGTACTTC
CASSRTGGESSYEQYF
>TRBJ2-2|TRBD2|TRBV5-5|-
TGTGCCAGCAGCTTGGCCCCCTCTAGCGGGGGTAGTAGTGACACCGGGGAGCTGTTTTTT
CASSLAPSSGGSSDTGELFF
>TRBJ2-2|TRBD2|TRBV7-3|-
TGTGCCAGCAGCCCGCAACTAGCGGGAGGGAACACCGGGGAGCTGTTTTTT
CASSPQLAGGNTGELFF
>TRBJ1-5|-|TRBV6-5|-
TGTGCCAGCAGTAGCAACAGGTTAAATCAGCCCCAGCATTTT
CASSSNRLNQPQHF
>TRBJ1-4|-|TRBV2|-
TGTGCCAGCAGTTCAGAGACAGTTAATGAAAAACTGTTTTTT
CASSSETVNEKLFF
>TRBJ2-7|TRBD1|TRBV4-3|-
TGCGCCAGCAGCCAGGGCCCGGGACAGAACTACGAGCAGTACTTC
CASSQGPGQNYEQYF
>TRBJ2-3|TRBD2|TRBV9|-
TGTGCCAGCAGCCGGACTAGCGGGAGAGGTTTGGATACGCAGTATTTT
CASSRTSGRGLDTQYF
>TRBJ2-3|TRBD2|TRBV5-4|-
TGTGCCAGCAGCTTAAGGACTAGTAGCAGCACAGATACGCAGTATTTT
CASSLRTSSSTDTQYF
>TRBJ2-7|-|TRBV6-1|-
TGTGCCAGCTCCCTCTACGAGCAGTACTTC
CASSLYEQYF
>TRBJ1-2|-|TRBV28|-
TGTGCCAGCAGTCCCCCGGGACTTAGCTATGGCTACACCTTC
CASSPPGLSYGYTF
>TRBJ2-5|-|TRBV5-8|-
TGTGCCAGCAGCTTGGATCAGGGGCGGGAGACCCAGTACTTC
CASSLDQGRETQYF
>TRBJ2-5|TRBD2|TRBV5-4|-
TGTGCCAGCAGCTTGAAACTAGCGGGGGAGACCCAGTACTTC
CASSLKLAGETQYF
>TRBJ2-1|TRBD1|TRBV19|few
TGTGCCAGTAGTGCCCGGGACAGGGGAAGAAATGAGCAGTTCTTC
CASSARDRGRNEQFF
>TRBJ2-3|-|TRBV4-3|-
TGCGCCAGCAGCCTTTCGGGGAACGGTAACACAGATACGCAGTATTTT
CASSLSGNGNTDTQYF
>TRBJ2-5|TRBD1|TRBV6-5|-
TGTGCCAGCAGCCCGACAGGGAGACAGACCCAGTACTTC
CASSPTGRQTQYF
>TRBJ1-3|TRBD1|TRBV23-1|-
TGCGCCAGCAGTCCACCCCGGGACAGGCTCTCTGGAAACACCATATATTTT
CASSPPRDRLSGNTIYF